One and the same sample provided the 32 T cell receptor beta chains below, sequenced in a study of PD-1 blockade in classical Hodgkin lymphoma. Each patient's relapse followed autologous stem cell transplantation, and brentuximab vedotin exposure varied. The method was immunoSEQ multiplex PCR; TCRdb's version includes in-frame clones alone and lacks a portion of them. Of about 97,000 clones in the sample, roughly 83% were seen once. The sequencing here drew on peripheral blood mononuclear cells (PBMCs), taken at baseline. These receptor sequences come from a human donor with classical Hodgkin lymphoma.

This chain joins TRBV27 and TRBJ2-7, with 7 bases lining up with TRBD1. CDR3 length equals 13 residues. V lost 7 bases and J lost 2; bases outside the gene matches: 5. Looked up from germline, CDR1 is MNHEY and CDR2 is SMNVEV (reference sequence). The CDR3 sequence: CASKGTVAYEQYF. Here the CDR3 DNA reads TGTGCCAGCAAGGGGACAGTAGCCTACGAGCAGTACTTC.

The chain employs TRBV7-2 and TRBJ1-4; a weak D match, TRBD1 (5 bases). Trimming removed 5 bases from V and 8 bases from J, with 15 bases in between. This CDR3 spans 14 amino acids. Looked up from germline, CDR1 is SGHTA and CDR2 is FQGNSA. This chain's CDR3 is CASSPYQGDEKLFF. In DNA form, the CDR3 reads TGTGCCAGCAGCCCTTACCAGGGTGACGAAAAACTGTTTTTT. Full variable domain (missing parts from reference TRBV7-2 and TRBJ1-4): GAGVSQSPSNKVTEKGKDVELRCDPISGHTALYWYRQSLGQGLEFLIYFQGNSAPDKSGLPSDRFSAERTGGSVSTLTIQRTQQEDSAVYLCASSPYQGDEKLFFGSGTQLSVL.

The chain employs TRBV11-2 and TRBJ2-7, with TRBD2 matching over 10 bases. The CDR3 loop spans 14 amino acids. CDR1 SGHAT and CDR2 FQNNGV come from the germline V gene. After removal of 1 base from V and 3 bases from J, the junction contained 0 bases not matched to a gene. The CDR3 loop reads CASSLGLAGYEQYF. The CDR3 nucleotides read TGTGCCAGCAGCTTAGGACTAGCGGGCTACGAGCAGTACTTC.

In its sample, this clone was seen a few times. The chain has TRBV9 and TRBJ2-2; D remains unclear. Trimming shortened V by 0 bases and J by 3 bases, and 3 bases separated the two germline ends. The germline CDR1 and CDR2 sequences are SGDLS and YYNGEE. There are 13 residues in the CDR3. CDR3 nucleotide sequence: TGTGCCAGCAGCGTAGAAGACACCGGGGAGCTGTTTTTT. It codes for CASSVEDTGELFF. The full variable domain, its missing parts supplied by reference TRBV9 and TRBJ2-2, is DSGVTQTPKHLITATGQRVTLRCSPRSGDLSVYWYQQSLDQGLQFLIQYYNGEERAKGNILERFSAQQFPDLHSELNLSSLELGDSALYFCASSVEDTGELFFGEGSRLTVL.

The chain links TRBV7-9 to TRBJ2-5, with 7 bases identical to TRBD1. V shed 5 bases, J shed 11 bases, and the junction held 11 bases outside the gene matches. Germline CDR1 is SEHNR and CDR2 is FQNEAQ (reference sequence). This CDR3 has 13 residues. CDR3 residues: CASSLDNRGQQYF. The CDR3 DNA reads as TGTGCCAGCAGCCTAGATAATAGGGGGCAGCAGTACTTC.

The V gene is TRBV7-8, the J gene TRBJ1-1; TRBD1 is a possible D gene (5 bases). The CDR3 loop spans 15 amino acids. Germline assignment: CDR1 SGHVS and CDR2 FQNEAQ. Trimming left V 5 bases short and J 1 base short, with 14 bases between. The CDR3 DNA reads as TGTGCCAGCAGCAGTGCGAGGGGACCGAACACTGAAGCTTTCTTT. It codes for CASSSARGPNTEAFF.

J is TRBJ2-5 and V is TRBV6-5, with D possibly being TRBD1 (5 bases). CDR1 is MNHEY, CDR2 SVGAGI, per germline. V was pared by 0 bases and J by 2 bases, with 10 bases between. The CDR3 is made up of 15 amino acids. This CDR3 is CASSYSPTVQETQYF. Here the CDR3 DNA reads TGTGCCAGCAGTTACTCCCCGACAGTACAAGAGACCCAGTACTTC.

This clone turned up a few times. CDR3 sequence reads: CASSPKWGSQETQYF. The CDR3, as DNA: TGTGCCAGCAGCCCTAAATGGGGTTCTCAAGAGACCCAGTACTTC. The gene calls are TRBV5-4 and TRBJ2-5; no definite D call. CDR3 length: 15 amino acids. V dropped 4 bases and J dropped 2 bases, with 15 bases sitting between them. Germline CDR1 reads SGHNT; CDR2 reads YYREEE (reference sequence).

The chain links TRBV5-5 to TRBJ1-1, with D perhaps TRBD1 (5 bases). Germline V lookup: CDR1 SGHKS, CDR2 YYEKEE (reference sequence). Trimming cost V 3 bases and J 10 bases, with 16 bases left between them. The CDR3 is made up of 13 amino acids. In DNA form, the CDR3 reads TGTGCCAGCAGCTCCGGGACCGGCAGAGGAGCTTTCTTT. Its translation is CASSSGTGRGAFF.

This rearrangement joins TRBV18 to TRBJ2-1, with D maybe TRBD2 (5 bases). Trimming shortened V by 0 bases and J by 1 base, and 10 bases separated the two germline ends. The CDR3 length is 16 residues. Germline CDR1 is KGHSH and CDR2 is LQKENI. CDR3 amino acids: CASSPPSGESYNEQFF. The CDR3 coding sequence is TGTGCCAGCTCACCACCTTCTGGGGAGTCCTACAATGAGCAGTTCTTC.

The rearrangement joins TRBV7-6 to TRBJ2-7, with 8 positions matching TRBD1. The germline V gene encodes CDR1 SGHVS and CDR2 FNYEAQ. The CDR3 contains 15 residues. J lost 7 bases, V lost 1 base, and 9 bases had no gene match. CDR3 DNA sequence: TGTGCCAGCAGCTTAGTCAGCCAGGGGGCAGGTGAGCAGTACTTC. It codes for CASSLVSQGAGEQYF.

CDR3 sequence: CASSPTGGQVEKLFF. The CDR3 bases are TGTGCCAGCTCACCAACAGGGGGGCAGGTTGAAAAACTGTTTTTT. V and J are TRBV18 and TRBJ1-4; the match to TRBD1 covers 8 bases. Germline CDR1 is KGHSH and CDR2 is LQKENI. This CDR3 contains 15 residues. J was trimmed by 7 bases and V by 2 bases; bases with no gene match: 6.

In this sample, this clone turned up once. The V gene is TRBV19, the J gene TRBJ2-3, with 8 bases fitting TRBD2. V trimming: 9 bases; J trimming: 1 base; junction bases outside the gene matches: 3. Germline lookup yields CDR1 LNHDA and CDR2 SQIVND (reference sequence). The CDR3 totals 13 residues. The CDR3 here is CASMTSGTDTQYF. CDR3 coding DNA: TGTGCCAGCATGACTAGCGGCACAGATACGCAGTATTTT.

CDR3 residues: CSVAPMAGSYEQYF. CDR3 nucleotide sequence: TGCAGCGTTGCCCCTATGGCGGGATCTTACGAGCAGTACTTC. The rearrangement links TRBV29-1 to TRBJ2-7; possible D gene TRBD2, 6 bases. The length of the CDR3 is 14 residues. Germline assignment: CDR1 SQVTM and CDR2 ANQGSEA. Trimming took off 4 bases at V and 4 bases at J, with 17 bases between the two ends.

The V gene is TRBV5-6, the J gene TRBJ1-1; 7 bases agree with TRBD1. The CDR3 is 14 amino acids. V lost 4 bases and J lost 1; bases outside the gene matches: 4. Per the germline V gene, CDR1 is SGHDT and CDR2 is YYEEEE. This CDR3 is CASSHRGPNTEAFF. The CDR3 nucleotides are TGTGCCAGCAGCCACAGGGGACCGAACACTGAAGCTTTCTTT.

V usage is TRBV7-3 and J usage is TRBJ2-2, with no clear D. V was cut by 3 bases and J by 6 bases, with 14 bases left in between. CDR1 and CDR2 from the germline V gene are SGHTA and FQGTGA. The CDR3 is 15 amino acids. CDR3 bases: TGTGCCAGCAGCTTCCTTCCGAGTTGGTCCGGGGAGCTGTTTTTT. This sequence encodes CASSFLPSWSGELFF.

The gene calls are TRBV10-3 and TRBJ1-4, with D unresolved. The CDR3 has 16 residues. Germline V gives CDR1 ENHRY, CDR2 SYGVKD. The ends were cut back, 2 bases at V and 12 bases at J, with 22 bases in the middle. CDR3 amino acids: CAISEGGSTTMKELFF. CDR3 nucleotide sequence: TGTGCCATCAGTGAGGGTGGGAGTACCACCATGAAGGAACTGTTTTTT.

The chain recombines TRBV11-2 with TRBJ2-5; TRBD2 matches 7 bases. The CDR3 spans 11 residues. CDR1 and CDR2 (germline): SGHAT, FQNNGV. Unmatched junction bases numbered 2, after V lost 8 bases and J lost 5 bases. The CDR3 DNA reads TGTGCCAGCGCGGGAGTGGAGACCCAGTACTTC. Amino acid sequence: CASAGVETQYF. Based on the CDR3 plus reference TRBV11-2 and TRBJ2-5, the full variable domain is EAGVAQSPRYKIIEKRQSVAFWCNPISGHATLYWYQQILGQGPKLLIQFQNNGVVDDSQLPKDRFSAERLKGVDSTLKIQPAKLEDSAVYLCASAGVETQYFGPGTRLLVL.

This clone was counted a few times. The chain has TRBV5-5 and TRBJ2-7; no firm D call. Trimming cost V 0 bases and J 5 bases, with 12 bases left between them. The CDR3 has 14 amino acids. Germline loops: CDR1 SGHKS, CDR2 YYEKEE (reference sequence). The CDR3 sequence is CASSLEGIGDEQYF. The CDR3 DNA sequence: TGTGCCAGCAGCTTGGAGGGTATCGGAGACGAGCAGTACTTC.

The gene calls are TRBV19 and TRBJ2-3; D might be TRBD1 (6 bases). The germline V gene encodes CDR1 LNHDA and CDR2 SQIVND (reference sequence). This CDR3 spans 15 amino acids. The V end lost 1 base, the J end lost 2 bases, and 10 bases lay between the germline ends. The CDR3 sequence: CASSIGTGNTDTQYF. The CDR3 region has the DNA TGTGCCAGTAGTATAGGTACAGGGAACACAGATACGCAGTATTTT.

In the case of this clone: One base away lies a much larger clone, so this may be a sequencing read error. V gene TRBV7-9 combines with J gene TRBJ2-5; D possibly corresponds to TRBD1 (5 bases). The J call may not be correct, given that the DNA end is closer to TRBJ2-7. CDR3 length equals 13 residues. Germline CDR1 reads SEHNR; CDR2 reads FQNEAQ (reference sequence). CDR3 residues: CASSFDSSYEQYF. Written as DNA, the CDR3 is TGTGCCAGCAGCTTCGACAGCTCCTACGAGCAGTACTTC.

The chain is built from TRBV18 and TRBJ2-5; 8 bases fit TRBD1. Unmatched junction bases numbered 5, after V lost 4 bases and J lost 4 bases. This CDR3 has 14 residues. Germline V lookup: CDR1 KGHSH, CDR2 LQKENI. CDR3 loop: CASSQQGAGETQYF. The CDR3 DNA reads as TGTGCCAGCTCACAGCAGGGGGCTGGAGAGACCCAGTACTTC.

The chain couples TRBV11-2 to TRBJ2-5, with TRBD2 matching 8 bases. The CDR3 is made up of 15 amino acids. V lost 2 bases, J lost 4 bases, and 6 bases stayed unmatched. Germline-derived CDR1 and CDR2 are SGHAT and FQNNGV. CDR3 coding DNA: TGTGCCAGCAGCTTAAGCGGGAGCTCTTTAGAGACCCAGTACTTC. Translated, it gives CASSLSGSSLETQYF.

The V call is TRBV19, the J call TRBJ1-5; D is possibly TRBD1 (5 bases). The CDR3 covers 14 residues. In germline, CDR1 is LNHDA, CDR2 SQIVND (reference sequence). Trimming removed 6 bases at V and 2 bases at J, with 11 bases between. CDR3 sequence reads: CASRRGNGNQPQHF. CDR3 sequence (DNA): TGTGCCAGTAGGAGGGGCAATGGCAATCAGCCCCAGCATTTT.

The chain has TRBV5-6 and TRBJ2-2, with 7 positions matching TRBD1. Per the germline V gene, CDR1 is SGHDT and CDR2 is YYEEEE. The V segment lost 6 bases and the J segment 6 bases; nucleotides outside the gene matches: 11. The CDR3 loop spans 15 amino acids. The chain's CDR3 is CASNPTGIIAGELFF. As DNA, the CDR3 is TGTGCCAGCAACCCGACAGGGATAATCGCCGGGGAGCTGTTTTTT.

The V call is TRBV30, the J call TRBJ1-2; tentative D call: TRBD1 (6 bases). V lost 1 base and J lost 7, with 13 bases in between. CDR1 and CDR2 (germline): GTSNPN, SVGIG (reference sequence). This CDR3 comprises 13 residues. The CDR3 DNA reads TGTGCCTGGAGTGCGGGGGCAGGTGGTGGCTACACCTTC. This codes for CAWSAGAGGGYTF.

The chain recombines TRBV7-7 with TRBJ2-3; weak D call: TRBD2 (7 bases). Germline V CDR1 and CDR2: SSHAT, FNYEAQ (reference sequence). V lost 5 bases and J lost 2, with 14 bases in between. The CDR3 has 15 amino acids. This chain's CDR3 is CASSLGGGPTDTQYF. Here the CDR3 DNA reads TGTGCCAGCAGCCTAGGGGGGGGTCCCACAGATACGCAGTATTTT.

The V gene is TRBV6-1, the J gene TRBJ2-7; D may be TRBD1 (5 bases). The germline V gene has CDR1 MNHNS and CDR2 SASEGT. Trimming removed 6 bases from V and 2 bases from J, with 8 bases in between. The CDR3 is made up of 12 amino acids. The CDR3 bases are TGTGCCAGCAGAACGGACACCTACGAGCAGTACTTC. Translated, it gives CASRTDTYEQYF.

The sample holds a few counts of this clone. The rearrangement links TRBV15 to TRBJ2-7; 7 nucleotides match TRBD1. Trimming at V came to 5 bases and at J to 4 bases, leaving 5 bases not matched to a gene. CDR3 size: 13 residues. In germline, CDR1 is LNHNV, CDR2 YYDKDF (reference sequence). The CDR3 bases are TGTGCCACCAGCGGGACAGATCGGTACGAGCAGTACTTC. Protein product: CATSGTDRYEQYF.

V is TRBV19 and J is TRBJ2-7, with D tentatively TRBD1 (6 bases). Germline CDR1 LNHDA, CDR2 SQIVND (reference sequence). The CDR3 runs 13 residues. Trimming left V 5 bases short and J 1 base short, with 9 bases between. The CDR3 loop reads CASSLTGSYEQYF. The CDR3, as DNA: TGTGCCAGTAGTTTGACAGGTTCCTACGAGCAGTACTTC. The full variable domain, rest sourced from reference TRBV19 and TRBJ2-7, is DGGITQSPKYLFRKEGQNVTLSCEQNLNHDAMYWYRQDPGQGLRLIYYSQIVNDFQKGDIAEGYSVSREKKESFPLTVTSAQKNPTAFYLCASSLTGSYEQYFGPGTRLTVT.

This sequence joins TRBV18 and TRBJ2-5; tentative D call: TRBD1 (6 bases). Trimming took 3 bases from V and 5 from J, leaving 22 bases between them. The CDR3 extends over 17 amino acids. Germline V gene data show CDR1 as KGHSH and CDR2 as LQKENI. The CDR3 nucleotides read TGTGCCAGCTCACCTACTCGCCAAACGACAGGAGGCGAGACCCAGTACTTC. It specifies CASSPTRQTTGGETQYF.

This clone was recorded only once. For the CDR3, the DNA is TGTGCCAGCAGCGGGGACTCTGGGGCCAACGTCCTGACTTTC. Protein product: CASSGDSGANVLTF. The genes are TRBV7-9 and TRBJ2-6; D is unresolved. Between the trimmed V and J ends, which lost 5 bases and 0 bases, there was a span of 5 bases. Germline CDR1 SEHNR, CDR2 FQNEAQ (reference sequence). This CDR3 contains 14 residues.